Shown below are 3 T cell receptor beta chains from a single sample sequenced in a study of OX40 agonist ivuxolimab in advanced cancers. Assay: immunoSEQ multiplex PCR; the TCRdb copy retains only in-frame clones and omits some. The table shows over 50,000 clones, with about 89% occurring only once. Source: CD4+ or CD8+ T cells sorted from blood, taken in a trial of the OX40 agonist ivuxolimab. The origin of the receptors is an adult with an advanced solid tumor such as melanoma, head and neck, liver or kidney cancer.

This chain's CDR3 is CASSSHLEREAFF. CDR3 sequence (DNA): TGTGCCAGCAGTTCCCACTTGGAACGTGAAGCTTTCTTT. This rearrangement joins TRBV28 to TRBJ1-1; D not resolved. CDR1 is MDHEN and CDR2 is SYDVKM in the germline V gene. The CDR3 extends over 13 amino acids. Trimming removed 4 bases at V and 7 bases at J, with 13 bases between.

This chain links TRBV10-2 with TRBJ1-5, with TRBD1 as a possible D gene (6 bases). CDR3 length: 14 residues. CDR1 WSHSY and CDR2 SAAADI come from the germline V gene. With 5 bases removed from V and 6 bases from J, the gap between germline ends came to 14 bases. CDR3 nucleotide sequence: TGCGCCAGCAGTTATGGGGGGCTTAGTCAGCCCCAGCATTTT. It codes for CASSYGGLSQPQHF.

The chain recombines TRBV2 with TRBJ1-5, with 11 bases lining up with TRBD1. Germline assignment: CDR1 SNHLY and CDR2 FYNNEI. V dropped 6 bases and J dropped 6; count of bases not matched to a gene: 4. CDR3 length equals 14 residues. The CDR3 loop is CASRDRGLSQPQHF. CDR3 nucleotides: TGTGCCAGCAGGGACAGGGGGCTTAGTCAGCCCCAGCATTTT.